This T cell receptor (beta chain) came from a study of cytomegalovirus exposure and HLA in healthy donors. Study results and limitations: Earlier analysis looked at TCR beta V segments, and most were productive about 87% or about 30% of the time. Donors belonging to an Asian-associated ancestry cluster reportedly showed fewer N-insertions in productive TCRs than the roughly 700-donor mean, according to what a later analysis found.

Germline CDR1 is LNHDA and CDR2 is SQIVND (reference sequence). With 6 bases removed from V and 2 bases from J, the gap between germline ends came to 11 bases. CDR3 size: 14 residues. As for this clone: The antigen remains undetermined.

The study ran its PCR with 60 Vbeta and 13 Jbeta primers. TCRdb's copy holds only in-frame clones and misses some; the assay was immunoSEQ multiplex PCR. The sample includes fewer than 200,000 clones, about 65% of them seen just once. The TCR was taken from a girl aged 5-17 years in good health and CMV-seronegative. Sequencing was done on a sample of PBMCs. The chain recombines TRBV19 with TRBJ1-3; no reliable D call. The CDR3 protein is CASSPSFPGNTIYF. DNA for the CDR3: TGTGCCAGTAGCCCCTCGTTCCCTGGAAACACCATATATTTT.